What follows is one T cell receptor (beta chain) and its context. Its antigen is still unknown. This sample was taken from a study of T cell responses to AZD1222 COVID-19 vaccine. General study points: Unmutated variant regions reportedly attract nearly half of all spike-specific TCRs. Baseline seropositivity characterized only six AZD1222 recipients. Donors skewed white British and female; clonal diversity was possibly underestimated.

V lost 1 base to trimming and J lost 7 bases, with 4 bases between them. Germline lookup yields CDR1 LGHDT and CDR2 YNNKEL (reference sequence). CDR3 size: 11 residues. Sequenced by immunoSEQ multiplex PCR; TCRdb stores in-frame clones only, minus some. The sample includes over 100,000 clones, 86% seen only once; the top ten take about 20%. The chain couples TRBV3-1 (or the pseudogene TRBV3-2) to TRBJ1-1, with unresolved D. The receptor was derived from an adult in good health. Source: peripheral blood, taken on day 0 of AZD1222 vaccination. CDR3 region: CASSQGLEAFF. DNA for the CDR3: TGTGCCAGCAGCCAAGGGCTTGAAGCTTTCTTT.